Listed here are 15 T cell receptor beta chains from one sample, sequenced in a study of monozygotic twins with inflammatory bowel disease. TCRdb reworked the 5' RACE reads into one entry per CDR3 protein, no DNA. This table lists about 420,000 distinct CDR3 sequences. The specimen was blood. The receptors here all came from a human donor with ulcerative colitis or Crohn's disease, or a healthy co-twin of an affected twin (not recorded which).

V is TRBV4-1 and J is TRBJ1-6; without DNA, the TCRdb call of TRBD1 cannot be checked. This CDR3 is built from 15 residues. CDR1 and CDR2 (germline): MGHRA, YSYEKL. CDR3 protein: CASSPGTAVNSPLHF.

Here the CDR3 reads CASSPGQGAGGSYNEQFF. V gene TRBV11-3 combines with J gene TRBJ2-1; TCRdb selects TRBD1, and the lack of DNA leaves this call unchecked. CDR3 length: 18 residues. CDR1 and CDR2 from the germline V gene are SGHNT and YENEEA.

The chain recombines TRBV12-3 or TRBV12-4 with TRBJ2-7; TCRdb reports TRBD2, a call that lacks DNA to check it against. CDR3 length equals 12 residues. This chain's CDR3 is CASSFGGGEQYF.

The chain employs TRBV7-2 and TRBJ2-3; TCRdb proposes TRBD2, but this gene call is untestable without DNA. Germline-derived CDR1 and CDR2 are SGHTA and FQGNSA. This CDR3 region has 18 residues. CDR3 protein: CASSSRAPLAGNTDTQYF.

This chain uses TRBV6-6 with TRBJ2-7. CDR1 is MNHNY and CDR2 is SVGAGI in the germline V gene (reference sequence). The CDR3 runs to 14 residues. This CDR3 reads CASRARLDSYEQYF.

V usage is TRBV3-1 and J usage is TRBJ1-5. The CDR3 has 15 residues. Germline CDR1 LGHDT, CDR2 YNNKEL (reference sequence). The CDR3 spells CASSQGTVSNQPQHF. Based on the CDR3 plus reference TRBV3-1 and TRBJ1-5, the full variable domain is DTAVSQTPKYLVTQMGNDKSIKCEQNLGHDTMYWYKQDSKKFLKIMFSYNNKELIINETVPNRFSPKSPDKAHLNLHINSLELGDSAVYFCASSQGTVSNQPQHFGDGTRLSIL.

The rearrangement links TRBV12-3 or TRBV12-4 to TRBJ2-1; the TRBD1 assignment by TCRdb is unverifiable without DNA. The CDR3 has 15 amino acids. CDR3 sequence reads: CASSSSGVGYNEQFF.

V is TRBV5-6 and J is TRBJ2-1; TCRdb's D call, TRBD1, is unchecked because there is no DNA. CDR3 length: 17 amino acids. From germline, CDR1 is SGHDT and CDR2 YYEEEE. This CDR3 is CASSLIGDTTSYNEQFF.

The chain carries TRBV3-1 and TRBJ2-4. The germline V gene has CDR1 LGHDT and CDR2 YNNKEL (reference sequence). The CDR3 is 12 residues long. The CDR3 region is CASSQEETIQYF.

The chain combines TRBV7-2 with TRBJ2-5. CDR1 and CDR2 (germline): SGHTA, FQGNSA. The CDR3 consists of 11 residues. CDR3 sequence reads: CASSRVETQYF.

This chain joins TRBV15 and TRBJ2-5. This CDR3 spans 15 amino acids. Germline CDR1 is LNHNV and CDR2 is YYDKDF (reference sequence). This CDR3 is CATSRDLTKRETQYF.

The V and J genes are TRBV4-1 and TRBJ2-1; TCRdb's assignment of TRBD1 cannot be checked, as there is no DNA. CDR1 is MGHRA and CDR2 is YSYEKL in the germline V gene. This CDR3 spans 14 amino acids. The CDR3: CASSQDSGSNEQFF.

The chain employs TRBV20-1 and TRBJ1-1. The CDR3 is made up of 15 amino acids. Germline-derived CDR1 and CDR2 are DFQATT and SNEGSKA (reference sequence). The CDR3 region is CSARLVSRGAGEAFF.

V gene TRBV11-2 combines with J gene TRBJ2-5; checking the TCRdb D call of TRBD1 is not possible without DNA. Germline CDR1 is SGHAT and CDR2 is FQNNGV. There are 19 residues in the CDR3. CDR3: CASSSLLGGRFPFTETQYF.

The genes are TRBV29-1 and TRBJ2-2. This CDR3 contains 13 residues. Germline V gene sequence: CDR1 SQVTM, CDR2 ANQGSEA. Here the CDR3 reads CSVIRKNTGELFF.